This T cell receptor beta chain was recovered during a study of control samples from healthy donors and cancer patients. The CDR3 has 15 amino acids. In germline, CDR1 is MDHEN, CDR2 SYDVKM. Trimming removed 6 bases from V and 2 bases from J; junction bases left unmatched: 7. The protocol was immunoSEQ multiplex PCR, while the TCRdb copy is restricted to in-frame clones and leaves out a portion. This table holds approximately 170,000 clones, approximately 90% found once. Sequences were obtained from blood. The chain is built from TRBV28 and TRBJ2-3; 8 nucleotides line up with TRBD2. This clonotype was sampled from a woman aged 25 to 45 in good health. The CDR3 DNA sequence: TGTGCCAGCAGGGAGCGGGAGCGGCACACAGATACGCAGTATTTT. Translated: CASRERERHTDTQYF.